Sequencing of this T cell receptor beta chain was carried out in a study of blood T cell repertoires in COVID-19. Overall study: The samples span acute and convalescent COVID-19 from the United States, Italy and Spain.

Under the authors' procedure: Amplification of reference gene primers was used by the study to estimate nucleated cell counts. Libraries were prepared by immunoSEQ multiplex PCR; TCRdb keeps only in-frame clonotypes and omits some of them. The V and J calls and clone size are taken from that table; D and trimming were inferred from the DNA. Of 100,000 to 150,000 clones in the sample, roughly nine tenths are singletons; the top ten hold less than 5%. Seattle participants joined during active infection and were tracked over time. The CDR3 contains 15 residues. With V trimmed by 3 bases and J by 0 bases, 3 bases remained unmatched. In germline, CDR1 is SGDLS, CDR2 YYNGEE.

The sequence came from a man in his fifties or sixties with COVID-19, enrolled during active disease. V and J are TRBV9 and TRBJ2-1, with 7 bases lining up with TRBD2. The material sequenced was peripheral blood. The chain's CDR3 is CASSALASSYNEQFF. The CDR3 nucleotides read TGTGCCAGCAGCGCACTAGCGAGCTCCTACAATGAGCAGTTCTTC.